This T cell receptor (beta chain) is from a study of blood T cell repertoires in COVID-19. Study-level information: The United States, Italy and Spain were the sources of the acute and convalescent COVID-19 samples.

Original processing notes: Reference gene primer amplification yielded estimated nucleated cell counts. The repertoire was sequenced with immunoSEQ multiplex PCR; TCRdb's copy has only in-frame clones and lacks some. Clone size and the V and J calls come from that table; the DNA yielded D and trimming. The sample contains 100,000 to 150,000 clones, approximately 88% of which appear only once. Germline V gene sequence: CDR1 SGHKS, CDR2 YYEKEE (reference sequence). This CDR3 spans 11 amino acids. Comments on this clone: A junction boundary mismatches the germline segment, possibly from a read error.

The sample comprised peripheral blood. This receptor was identified in a man aged 45 to 65 with acute or convalescent COVID-19. The chain joins TRBV5-5 to TRBJ2-3; no reliable D call. Written as DNA, the CDR3 is TGTGCCAGCAGTTTGGCGGATACGCAGTATTTT. This sequence encodes CASSLADTQYF.